This paragraph reports one T cell receptor beta chain. Its antigen remains unknown. Primers included in the PCR were 60 Vbeta and 13 Jbeta primers. Some clones are missing from TCRdb's copy, which holds only in-frame ones; the method was immunoSEQ multiplex PCR. Here the sample spans fewer than 120,000 clones, around three quarters being singletons. J was trimmed by 6 bases and V by 4 bases; bases with no gene match: 2. The CDR3 runs 12 residues. CDR1 is SGHTA, CDR2 FQGNSA, per germline. Donors likely had unrecorded immune exposures despite being nominally healthy when sampled. The data belong to a study of cytomegalovirus exposure and HLA in healthy donors. Overall study: Out of approximately 170 million T cells, an earlier analysis found some 120 million unique TCR beta sequences in total. Points from the study as a whole: The analysis excluded some indistinguishable V segments, including TRBV6-2 and TRBV6-3.

This chain joins TRBV7-2 and TRBJ1-1; the match to TRBD1 covers 7 bases. Sequenced input: PBMCs. This clonotype originated in a woman aged 25-40 years in good health and CMV-seronegative. The CDR3 region is CASSSTGAEAFF. The CDR3 nucleotides are TGTGCCAGCAGCTCTACAGGGGCTGAAGCTTTCTTT.